These 2 T cell receptor beta chains came from one sample sequenced in a study of cytomegalovirus exposure and HLA in healthy donors. PCR primers comprised 60 Vbeta and 13 Jbeta primers. This table comes from immunoSEQ multiplex PCR, and its TCRdb copy is limited to in-frame clones, with some not included. The sample yields hundreds of thousands of clones, approximately 82% seen once. Material: PBMCs. The receptor source for this set is a woman in her forties in good health and CMV-seronegative.

This clone was counted a single time. The rearrangement joins TRBV9 to TRBJ2-4; D uncertain. This CDR3 has 14 residues. The V and J ends lost 3 bases and 0 bases respectively, with 7 bases between them. Germline CDR1 reads SGDLS; CDR2 reads YYNGEE. CDR3 amino acids: CASSATIAKNIQYF. CDR3 sequence (DNA): TGTGCCAGCAGCGCCACTATAGCCAAAAACATTCAGTACTTC.

The chain employs TRBV23-1 and TRBJ2-7; tentatively, D is TRBD1 (6 bases). TRBV23-1 carries the ORF label, with uncertain function. The CDR3 contains 17 residues. Trimming took 5 bases from V and 3 from J, leaving 23 bases between them. In nucleotides, the CDR3 is TGCGCCAGCAGTTTCCTCCCCCGGCAGGGGAATTACTACGAGCAGTACTTC. Translation: CASSFLPRQGNYYEQYF.